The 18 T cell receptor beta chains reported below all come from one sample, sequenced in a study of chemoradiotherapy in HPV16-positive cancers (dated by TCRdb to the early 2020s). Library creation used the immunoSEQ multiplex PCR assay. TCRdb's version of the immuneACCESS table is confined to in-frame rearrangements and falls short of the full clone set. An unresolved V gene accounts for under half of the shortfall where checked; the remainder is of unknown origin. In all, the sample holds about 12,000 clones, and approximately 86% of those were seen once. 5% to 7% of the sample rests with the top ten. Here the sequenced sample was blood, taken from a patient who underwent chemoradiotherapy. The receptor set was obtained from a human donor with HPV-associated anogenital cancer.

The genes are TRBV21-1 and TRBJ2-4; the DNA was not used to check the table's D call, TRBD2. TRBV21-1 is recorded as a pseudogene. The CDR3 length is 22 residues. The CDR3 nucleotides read TGTGCCAGCAGCAAAGACCGGGGATCTCGGCAGGACGCAGAATTTCCCAAAAACATTCAGTACTTC. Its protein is CASSKDRGSRQDAEFPKNIQYF.

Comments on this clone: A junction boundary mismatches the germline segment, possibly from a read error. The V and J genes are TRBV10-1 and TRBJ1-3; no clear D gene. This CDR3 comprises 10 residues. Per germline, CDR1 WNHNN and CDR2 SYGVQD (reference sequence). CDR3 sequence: CASSVRLKTF. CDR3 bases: TGCGCCAGCAGTGTTCGACTCAAGACGTTT.

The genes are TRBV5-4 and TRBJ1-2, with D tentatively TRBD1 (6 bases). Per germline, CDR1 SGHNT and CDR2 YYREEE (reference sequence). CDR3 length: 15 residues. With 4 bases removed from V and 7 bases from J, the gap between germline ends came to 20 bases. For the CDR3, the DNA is TGTGCCAGCAGCCTTAACCGGGGGGCAGCAGTTGGCTACACCTTC. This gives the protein CASSLNRGAAVGYTF. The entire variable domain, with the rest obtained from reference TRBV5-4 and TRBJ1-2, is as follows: ETGVTQSPTHLIKTRGQQVTLRCSSQSGHNTVSWYQQALGQGPQFIFQYYREEENGRGNFPPRFSGLQFPNYSSELNVNALELDDSALYLCASSLNRGAAVGYTFGSGTRLTVV.

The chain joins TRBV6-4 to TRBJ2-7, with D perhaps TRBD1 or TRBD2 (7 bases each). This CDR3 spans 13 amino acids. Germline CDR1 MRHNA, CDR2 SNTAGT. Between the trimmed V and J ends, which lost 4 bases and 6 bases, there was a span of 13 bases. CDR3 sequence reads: CASSAGGGVEQYV. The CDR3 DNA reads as TGTGCCAGCAGTGCAGGGGGAGGGGTCGAGCAGTACGTC.

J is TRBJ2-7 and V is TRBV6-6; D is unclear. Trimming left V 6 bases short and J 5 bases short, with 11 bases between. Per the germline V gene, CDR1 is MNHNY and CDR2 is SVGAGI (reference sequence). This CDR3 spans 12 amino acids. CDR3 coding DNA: TGTGCCAGCAGGGGATGGGTGCACGAGCAGTACTTC. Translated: CASRGWVHEQYF.

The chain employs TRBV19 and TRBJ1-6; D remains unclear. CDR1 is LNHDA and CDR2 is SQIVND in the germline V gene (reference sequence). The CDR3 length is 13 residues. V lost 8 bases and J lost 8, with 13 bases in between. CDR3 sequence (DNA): TGTGCCAGTCGACGGAGTAACTATTCACCCCTCCACTTT. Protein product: CASRRSNYSPLHF.

The CDR3 reads CASSAPGSPLHF. CDR3 nucleotides: TGTGCCAGCAGTGCCCCGGGCTCACCCCTCCACTTT. The chain is built from TRBV6-1 and TRBJ1-6; D remains ambiguous. The CDR3 extends over 12 amino acids. The V and J ends lost 4 bases and 10 bases respectively, with 8 bases between them. Germline CDR1 is MNHNS and CDR2 is SASEGT.

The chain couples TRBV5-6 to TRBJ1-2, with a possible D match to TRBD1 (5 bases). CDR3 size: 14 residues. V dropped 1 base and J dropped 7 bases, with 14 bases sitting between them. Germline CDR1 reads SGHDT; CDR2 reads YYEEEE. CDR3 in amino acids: CASSLTGAGGGYTF. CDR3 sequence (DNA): TGTGCCAGCAGCTTGACAGGCGCCGGGGGTGGCTACACCTTC.

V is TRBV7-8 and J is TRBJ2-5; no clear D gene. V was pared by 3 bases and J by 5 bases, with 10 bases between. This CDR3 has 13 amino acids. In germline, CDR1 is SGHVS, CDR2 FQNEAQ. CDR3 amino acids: CASSFTNFETQYF. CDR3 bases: TGTGCCAGCAGCTTTACTAATTTTGAGACCCAGTACTTC. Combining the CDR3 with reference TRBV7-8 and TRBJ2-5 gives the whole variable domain GAGVSQSPRYKVAKRGQDVALRCDPISGHVSLFWYQQALGQGPEFLTYFQNEAQLDKSGLPSDRFFAERPEGSVSTLKIQRTQQEDSAVYLCASSFTNFETQYFGPGTRLLVL.

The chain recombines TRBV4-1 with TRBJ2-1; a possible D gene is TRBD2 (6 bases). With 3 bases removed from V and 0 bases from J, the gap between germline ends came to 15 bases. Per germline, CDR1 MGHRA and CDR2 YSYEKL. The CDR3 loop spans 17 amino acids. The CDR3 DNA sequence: TGCGCCAGCAGCCATGAAGATAGCGGAACCTCCTACAATGAGCAGTTCTTC. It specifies CASSHEDSGTSYNEQFF.

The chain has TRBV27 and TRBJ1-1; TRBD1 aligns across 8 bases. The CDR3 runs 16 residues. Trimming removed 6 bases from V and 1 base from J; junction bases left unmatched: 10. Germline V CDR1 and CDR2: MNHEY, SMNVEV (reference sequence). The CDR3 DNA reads TGTGCCAGCAGGGGACATGGGACAGGAGAGAACACTGAAGCTTTCTTT. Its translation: CASRGHGTGENTEAFF.

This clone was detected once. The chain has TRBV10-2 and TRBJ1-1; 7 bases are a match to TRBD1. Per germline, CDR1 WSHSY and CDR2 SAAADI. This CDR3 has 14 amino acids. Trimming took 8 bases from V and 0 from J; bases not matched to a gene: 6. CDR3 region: CASRPTGMNTEAFF. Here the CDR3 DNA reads TGCGCCAGCCGTCCGACAGGGATGAACACTGAAGCTTTCTTT.

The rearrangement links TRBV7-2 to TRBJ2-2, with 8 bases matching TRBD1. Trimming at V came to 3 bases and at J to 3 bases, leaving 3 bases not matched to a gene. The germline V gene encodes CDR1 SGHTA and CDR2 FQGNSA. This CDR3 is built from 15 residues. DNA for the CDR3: TGTGCCAGCAGCTTCTCGACAGGGGACACCGGGGAGCTGTTTTTT. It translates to CASSFSTGDTGELFF.

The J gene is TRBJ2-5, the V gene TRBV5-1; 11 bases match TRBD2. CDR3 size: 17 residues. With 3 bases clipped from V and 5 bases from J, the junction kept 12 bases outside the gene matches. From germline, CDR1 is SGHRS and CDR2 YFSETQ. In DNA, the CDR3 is TGCGCCAGCAGCTCGGAAGTTAGCGGGGGGGCCGGTGAGACCCAGTACTTC. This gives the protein CASSSEVSGGAGETQYF.

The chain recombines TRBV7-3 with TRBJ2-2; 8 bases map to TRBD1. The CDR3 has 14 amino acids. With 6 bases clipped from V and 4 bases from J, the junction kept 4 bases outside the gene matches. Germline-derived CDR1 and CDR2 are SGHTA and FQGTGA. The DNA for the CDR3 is TGTGCCAGCAGTACAGGGGGACCCACCGGGGAGCTGTTTTTT. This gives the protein CASSTGGPTGELFF.

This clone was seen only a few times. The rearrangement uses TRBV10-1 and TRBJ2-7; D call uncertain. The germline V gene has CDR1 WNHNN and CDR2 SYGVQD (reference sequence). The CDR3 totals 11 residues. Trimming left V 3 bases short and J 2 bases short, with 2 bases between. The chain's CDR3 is CASSDTYEQYV. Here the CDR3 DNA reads TGCGCCAGCAGTGACACCTACGAGCAGTACGTC.

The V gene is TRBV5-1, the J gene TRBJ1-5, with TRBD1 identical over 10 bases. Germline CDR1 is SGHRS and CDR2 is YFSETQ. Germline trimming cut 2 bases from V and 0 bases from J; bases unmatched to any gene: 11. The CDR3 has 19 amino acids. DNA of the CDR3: TGCGCCAGCAGCTTTTATGTTGACAGGGGGCCTCATAGCAATCAGCCCCAGCATTTT. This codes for CASSFYVDRGPHSNQPQHF.

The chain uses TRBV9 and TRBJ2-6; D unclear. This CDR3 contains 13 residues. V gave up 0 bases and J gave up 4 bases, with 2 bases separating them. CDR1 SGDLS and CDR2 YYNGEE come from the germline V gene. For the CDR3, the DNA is TGTGCCAGCAGCGTAGAGGGGGCCAACGTCCTGACTTTC. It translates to CASSVEGANVLTF.